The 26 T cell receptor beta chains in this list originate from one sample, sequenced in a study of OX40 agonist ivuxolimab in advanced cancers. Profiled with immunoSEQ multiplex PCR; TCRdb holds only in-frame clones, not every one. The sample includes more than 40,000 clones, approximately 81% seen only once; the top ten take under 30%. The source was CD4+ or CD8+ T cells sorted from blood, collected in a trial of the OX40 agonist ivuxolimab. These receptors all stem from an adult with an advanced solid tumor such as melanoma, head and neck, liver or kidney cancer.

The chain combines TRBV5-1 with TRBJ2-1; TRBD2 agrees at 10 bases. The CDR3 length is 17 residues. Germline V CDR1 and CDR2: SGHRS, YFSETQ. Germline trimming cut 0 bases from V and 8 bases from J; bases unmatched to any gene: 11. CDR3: CASSLVGWASGSYEQFF. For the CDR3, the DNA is TGCGCCAGCAGCTTGGTTGGTTGGGCTAGCGGGAGCTATGAGCAGTTCTTC.

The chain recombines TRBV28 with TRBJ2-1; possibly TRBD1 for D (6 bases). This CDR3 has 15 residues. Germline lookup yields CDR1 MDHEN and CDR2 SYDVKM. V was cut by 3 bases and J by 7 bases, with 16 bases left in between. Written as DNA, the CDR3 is TGTGCCAGCAGTTTCGGGTCACAGGGAACGAATGAGCAGTTCTTC. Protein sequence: CASSFGSQGTNEQFF.

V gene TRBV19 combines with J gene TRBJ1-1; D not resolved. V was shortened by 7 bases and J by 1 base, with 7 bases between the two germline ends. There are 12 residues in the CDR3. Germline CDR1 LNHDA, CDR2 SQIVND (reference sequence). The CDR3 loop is CASKEGNTEAFF. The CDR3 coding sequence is TGTGCCAGTAAAGAAGGGAACACTGAAGCTTTCTTT.

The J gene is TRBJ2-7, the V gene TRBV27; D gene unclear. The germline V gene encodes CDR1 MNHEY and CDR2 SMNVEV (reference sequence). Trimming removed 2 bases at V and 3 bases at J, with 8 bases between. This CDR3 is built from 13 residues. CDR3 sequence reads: CASSLRANYEQYF. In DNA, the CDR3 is TGTGCCAGCAGTTTACGGGCGAACTACGAGCAGTACTTC.

The chain's CDR3 is CASSPYRYNEQFF. In DNA form, the CDR3 reads TGTGCCAGTAGTCCCTACAGGTACAATGAGCAGTTCTTC. The chain links TRBV19 to TRBJ2-1, with D tentatively TRBD1 (5 bases). The V gene's germline CDR1 is LNHDA and CDR2 SQIVND (reference sequence). CDR3 length equals 13 residues. The V gene lost 5 bases and the J gene lost 4 bases, with 9 bases spanning the gap.

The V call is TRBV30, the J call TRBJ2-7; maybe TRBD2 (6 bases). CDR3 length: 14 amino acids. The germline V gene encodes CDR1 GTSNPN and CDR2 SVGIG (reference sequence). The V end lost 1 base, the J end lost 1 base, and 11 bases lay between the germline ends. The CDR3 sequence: CAWSGIRGSYEQYF. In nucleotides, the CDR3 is TGTGCCTGGAGTGGCATTCGGGGGTCCTACGAGCAGTACTTC.

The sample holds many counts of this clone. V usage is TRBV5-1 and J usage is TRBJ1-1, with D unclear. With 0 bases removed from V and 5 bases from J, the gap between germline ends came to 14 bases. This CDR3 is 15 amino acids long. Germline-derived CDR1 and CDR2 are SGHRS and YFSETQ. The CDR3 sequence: CASSLASGSGTEAFF. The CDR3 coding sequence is TGCGCCAGCAGCTTGGCATCAGGTAGTGGGACTGAAGCTTTCTTT.

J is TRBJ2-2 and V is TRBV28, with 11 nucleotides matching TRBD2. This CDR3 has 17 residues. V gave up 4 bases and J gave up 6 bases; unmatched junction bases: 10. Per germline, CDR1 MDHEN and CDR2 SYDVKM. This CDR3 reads CASSSLLSGRGAGELFF. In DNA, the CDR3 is TGTGCCAGCAGTTCACTCCTTAGCGGGAGGGGCGCCGGGGAGCTGTTTTTT.

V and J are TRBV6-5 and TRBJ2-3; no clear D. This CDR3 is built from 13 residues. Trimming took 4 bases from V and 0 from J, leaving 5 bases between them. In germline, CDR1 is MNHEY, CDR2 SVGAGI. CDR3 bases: TGTGCCAGCAGTTCCCTGAGCACAGATACGCAGTATTTT. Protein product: CASSSLSTDTQYF.

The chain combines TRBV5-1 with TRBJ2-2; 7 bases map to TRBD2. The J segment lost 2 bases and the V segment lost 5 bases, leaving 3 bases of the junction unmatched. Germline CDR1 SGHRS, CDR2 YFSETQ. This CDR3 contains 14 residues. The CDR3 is CASSWTRNTGELFF. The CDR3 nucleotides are TGCGCCAGCAGTTGGACTAGAAACACCGGGGAGCTGTTTTTT.

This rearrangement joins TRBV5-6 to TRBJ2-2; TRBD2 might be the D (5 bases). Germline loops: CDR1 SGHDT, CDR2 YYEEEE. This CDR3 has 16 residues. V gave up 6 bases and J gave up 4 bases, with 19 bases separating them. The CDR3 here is CASTLGSSGGTGELFF. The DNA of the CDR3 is TGTGCCAGCACCCTCGGGTCCTCTGGAGGCACCGGGGAGCTGTTTTTT. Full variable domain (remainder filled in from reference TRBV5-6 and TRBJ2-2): DAGVTQSPTHLIKTRGQQVTLRCSPKSGHDTVSWYQQALGQGPQFIFQYYEEEERQRGNFPDRFSGHQFPNYSSELNVNALLLGDSALYLCASTLGSSGGTGELFFGEGSRLTVL.

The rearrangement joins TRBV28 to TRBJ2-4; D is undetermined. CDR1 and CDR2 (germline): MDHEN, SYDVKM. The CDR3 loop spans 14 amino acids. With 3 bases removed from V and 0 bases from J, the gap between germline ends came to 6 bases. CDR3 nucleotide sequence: TGTGCCAGCAGTTTGGGGTTAGCCAAAAACATTCAGTACTTC. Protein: CASSLGLAKNIQYF.

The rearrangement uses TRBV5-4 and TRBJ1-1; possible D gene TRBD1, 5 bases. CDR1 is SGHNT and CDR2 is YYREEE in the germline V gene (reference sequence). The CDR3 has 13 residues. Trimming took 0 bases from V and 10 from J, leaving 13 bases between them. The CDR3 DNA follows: TGTGCCAGCAGCTTGGGGGGGGGAAATGGAGCTTTCTTT. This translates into CASSLGGGNGAFF.

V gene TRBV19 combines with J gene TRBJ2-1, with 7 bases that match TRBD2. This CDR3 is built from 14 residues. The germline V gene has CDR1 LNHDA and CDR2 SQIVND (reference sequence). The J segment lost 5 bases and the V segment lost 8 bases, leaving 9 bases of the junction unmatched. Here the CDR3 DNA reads TGTGCCAGTTGTCCTAGCGGTTCGAACAATGAGCAGTTCTTC. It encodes CASCPSGSNNEQFF.

The CDR3 reads CAIGGPSSGSPYEQYF. CDR3 DNA: TGTGCCATCGGAGGGCCATCCAGCGGGTCTCCCTACGAGCAGTACTTC. The rearrangement links TRBV10-3 to TRBJ2-7; D might be TRBD2 (6 bases). Trimming left V 8 bases short and J 2 bases short, with 22 bases between. The CDR3 is 16 residues long. Germline V CDR1 and CDR2: ENHRY, SYGVKD.

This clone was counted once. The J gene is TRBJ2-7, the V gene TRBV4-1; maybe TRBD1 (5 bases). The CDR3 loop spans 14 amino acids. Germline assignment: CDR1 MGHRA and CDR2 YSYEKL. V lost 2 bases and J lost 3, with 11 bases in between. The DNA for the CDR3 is TGCGCCAGCAGCCAAACTCAGGGTCGCTACGAGCAGTACTTC. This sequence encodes CASSQTQGRYEQYF.

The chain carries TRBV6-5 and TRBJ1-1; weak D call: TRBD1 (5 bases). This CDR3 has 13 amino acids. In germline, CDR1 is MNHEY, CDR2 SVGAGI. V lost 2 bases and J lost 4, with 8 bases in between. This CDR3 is CASSYGGGTEAFF. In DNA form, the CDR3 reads TGTGCCAGCAGTTACGGGGGAGGCACTGAAGCTTTCTTT.

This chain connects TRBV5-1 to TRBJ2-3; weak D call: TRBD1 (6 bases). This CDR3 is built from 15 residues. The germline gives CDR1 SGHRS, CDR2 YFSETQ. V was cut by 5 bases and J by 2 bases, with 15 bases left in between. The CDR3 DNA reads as TGCGCCAGCAGTCAGGGGCCACCGATCACAGATACGCAGTATTTT. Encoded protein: CASSQGPPITDTQYF.

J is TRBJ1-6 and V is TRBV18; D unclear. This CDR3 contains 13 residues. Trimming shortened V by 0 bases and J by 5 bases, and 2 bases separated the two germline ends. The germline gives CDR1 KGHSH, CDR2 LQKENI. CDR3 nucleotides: TGTGCCAGCTCACCACCTAATAATTCACCCCTCCACTTT. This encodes CASSPPNNSPLHF.

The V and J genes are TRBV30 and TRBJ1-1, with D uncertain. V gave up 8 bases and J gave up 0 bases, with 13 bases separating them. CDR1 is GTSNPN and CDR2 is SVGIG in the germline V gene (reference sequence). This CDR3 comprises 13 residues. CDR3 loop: CAAGEQMNTEAFF. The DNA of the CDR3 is TGTGCCGCCGGGGAGCAGATGAACACTGAAGCTTTCTTT.

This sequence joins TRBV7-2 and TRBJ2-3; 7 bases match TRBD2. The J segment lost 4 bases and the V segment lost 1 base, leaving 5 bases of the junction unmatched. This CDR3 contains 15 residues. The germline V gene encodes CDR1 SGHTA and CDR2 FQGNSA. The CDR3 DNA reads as TGTGCCAGCAGCTTAGACGGGAGCGGGGCAGATACGCAGTATTTT. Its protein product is CASSLDGSGADTQYF. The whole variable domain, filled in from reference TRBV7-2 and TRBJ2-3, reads GAGVSQSPSNKVTEKGKDVELRCDPISGHTALYWYRQSLGQGLEFLIYFQGNSAPDKSGLPSDRFSAERTGGSVSTLTIQRTQQEDSAVYLCASSLDGSGADTQYFGPGTRLTVL.

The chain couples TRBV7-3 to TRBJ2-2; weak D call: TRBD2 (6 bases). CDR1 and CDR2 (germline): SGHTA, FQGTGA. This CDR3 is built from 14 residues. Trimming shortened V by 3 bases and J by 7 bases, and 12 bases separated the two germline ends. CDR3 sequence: CASSLELAGGELFF. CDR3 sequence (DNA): TGTGCCAGCAGCTTGGAACTAGCCGGCGGGGAGCTGTTTTTT.

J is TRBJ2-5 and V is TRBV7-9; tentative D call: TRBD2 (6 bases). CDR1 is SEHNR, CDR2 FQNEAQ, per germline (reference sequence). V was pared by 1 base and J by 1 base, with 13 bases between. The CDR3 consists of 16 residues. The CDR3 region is CASSLETGTRQETQYF. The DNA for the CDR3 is TGTGCCAGCAGCTTAGAGACCGGGACTCGCCAAGAGACCCAGTACTTC.

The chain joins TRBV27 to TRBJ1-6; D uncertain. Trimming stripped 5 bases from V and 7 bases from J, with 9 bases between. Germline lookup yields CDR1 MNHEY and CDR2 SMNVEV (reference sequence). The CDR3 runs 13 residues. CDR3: CASSLSYNSPLHF. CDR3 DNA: TGTGCCAGCAGTCTGTCGTACAATTCACCCCTCCACTTT.

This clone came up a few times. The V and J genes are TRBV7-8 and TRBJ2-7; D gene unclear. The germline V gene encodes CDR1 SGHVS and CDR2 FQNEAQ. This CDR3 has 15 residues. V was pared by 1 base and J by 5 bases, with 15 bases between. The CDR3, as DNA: TGTGCCAGCAGCTTAGAATACGGGCCTTCGAACGAGCAGTACTTC. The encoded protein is CASSLEYGPSNEQYF.

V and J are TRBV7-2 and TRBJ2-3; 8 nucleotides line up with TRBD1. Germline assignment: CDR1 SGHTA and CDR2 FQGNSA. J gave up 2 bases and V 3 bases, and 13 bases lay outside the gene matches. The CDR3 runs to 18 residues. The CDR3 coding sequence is TGTGCCAGCAGCTTCGCTTCAGGAGGGACAGGACTCACAGATACGCAGTATTTT. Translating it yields CASSFASGGTGLTDTQYF.